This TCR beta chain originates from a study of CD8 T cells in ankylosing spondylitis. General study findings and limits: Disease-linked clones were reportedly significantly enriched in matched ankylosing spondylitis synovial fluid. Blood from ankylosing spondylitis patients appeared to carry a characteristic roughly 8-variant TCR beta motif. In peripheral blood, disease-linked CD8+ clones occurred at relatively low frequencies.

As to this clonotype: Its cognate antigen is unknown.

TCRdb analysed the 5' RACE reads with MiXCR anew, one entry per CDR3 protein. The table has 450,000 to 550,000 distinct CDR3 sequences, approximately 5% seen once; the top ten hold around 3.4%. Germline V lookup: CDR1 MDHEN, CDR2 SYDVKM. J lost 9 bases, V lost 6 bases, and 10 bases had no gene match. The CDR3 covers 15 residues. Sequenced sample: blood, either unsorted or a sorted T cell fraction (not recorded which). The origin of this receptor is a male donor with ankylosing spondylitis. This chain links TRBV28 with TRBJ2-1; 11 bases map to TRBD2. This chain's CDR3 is CASSYLTSGAIEQFF. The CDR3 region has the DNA TGTGCCAGCAGCTACCTGACTAGCGGGGCTATTGAGCAGTTCTTC.